The TCR beta chain under discussion was sequenced for a study of a mutant IDH1 vaccine in newly diagnosed glioma. Study at large: Initiation of the vaccine course occurred 4-6 weeks after radiotherapy alone, or alongside temozolomide cycles. Before enrollment, the patients had been treated with radiotherapy alone, temozolomide alone, or both together. Most of them had received both. Findings of the study overall: Vaccine-induced immune responses were detected in 85% to 95% of patients.

CDR3 length equals 14 residues. Trimming took 3 bases from V and 0 from J, leaving 9 bases between them. CDR1 is SGHTA, CDR2 FQGNSA, per germline. Turning to this clone: Its antigen remains unidentified.

Described time point: week 5, during vaccination. Vaccination used 300 ug of mutant IDH1 20-mer peptide per dose, with topical imiquimod. In every donor, the tumor was a new WHO grade 3 or 4 IDH1-mutant, ATRX-lost astrocytoma. The method was immunoSEQ multiplex PCR; TCRdb's version includes in-frame clones alone and lacks a portion of them. The sample includes 60,000 or so clones, about 80% seen only once; the top ten take 6.5% to 9%. The chain uses TRBV7-2 and TRBJ2-7; D remains ambiguous. This TCR came from a woman in her 50s with glioma. The starting material was PBMCs, obtained from a glioma patient whose treatment included an IDH1 peptide vaccine. The CDR3 loop reads CASSFQRNSYEQYF. The CDR3 region has the DNA TGTGCCAGCAGCTTCCAGAGGAACTCCTACGAGCAGTACTTC.